This is a list of T cell receptor beta chains from one sample in a study of T-cell memory formation after mild COVID-19. In TCRdb, the 5' RACE reads were re-called with MiXCR into one record per CDR3 protein. The sample includes roughly 340,000 distinct CDR3 sequences, more than 20% of them seen just once. Sequenced material: PBMCs or a T cell subset sorted from them (not recorded which). These receptors came from a man younger than 35 who had mild COVID-19 (a few samples of this study predate the infection). Cell type and time point are not known. Each CDR3 is given with its conserved first and last residue. Fields, in order: clone size, J gene, V gene, D gene, CDR3 DNA, CDR3 protein. The D gene is left open where the match is weak. Clone size appears in some rows only: once, few, many, or a class for an expanded clone.

>NA|TRBJ1-2|TRBV7-2|NA
TGTGCCAGCAGCTTAGGATGGCAGGGGCCTGGCTACACCTTC
CASSLGWQGPGYTF
>few|TRBJ1-2|TRBV2|TRBD1
TGTGCCAGCAGCCCGACAGGGGGCAGCTATGGCTACACCTTC
CASSPTGGSYGYTF
>few|TRBJ1-1|TRBV15|NA
TGTGCCACCAGCAGAGCTCAGCAGTTACCTGAAGCTTTCTTT
CATSRAQQLPEAFF
>NA|TRBJ1-6|TRBV7-8|NA
TGTGCCAGCAGCCGGACAGCGTATAATTCACCCCTCCACTTT
CASSRTAYNSPLHF
>few|TRBJ1-4|TRBV2|NA
TGTGCCAGCAGTGGGCCAGGAGCTAATGAAAAACTGTTTTTT
CASSGPGANEKLFF
>few|TRBJ2-2|TRBV9|TRBD1
TGTGCCAGCACCCTACGCGCTTGGACAGGAAACACCGGGGAGCTGTTTTTT
CASTLRAWTGNTGELFF
>NA|TRBJ1-1|TRBV18|TRBD1
TGTGCCAGCTCACCACGGGACAGGACTATAGCGACTGAAGCTTTCTTT
CASSPRDRTIATEAFF
>NA|TRBJ2-1|TRBV4-1|NA
TGCGCCAGCAGCCAGGGGCGCGATGAGCAGTTCTTC
CASSQGRDEQFF
>NA|TRBJ2-7|TRBV7-2|TRBD2
TGTGCCAGCAGCCTAAACGGAGGGGAGGGCAAGTACTTC
CASSLNGGEGKYF
>NA|TRBJ2-7|TRBV28|NA
TGTGCCAGCAGTACCGCCTCGGGCCCCTCCTACGAGCAGTACTTC
CASSTASGPSYEQYF
>NA|TRBJ1-2|TRBV29-1|TRBD1
TGCAGCGTGGAGGGACAGAGCAATAACTATGGCTACACCTTC
CSVEGQSNNYGYTF
>NA|TRBJ1-6|TRBV5-1|NA
TGCGCCAGCAGCTTGGCCTGGGATTCACCCCTCCACTTT
CASSLAWDSPLHF
>NA|TRBJ1-4|TRBV20-1|NA
TGCAGTGCTAGAGATGAGGGGAATGGTGAAAAACTGTTTTTT
CSARDEGNGEKLFF
>many|TRBJ2-2|TRBV7-3|NA
TGTGCCAGCAACCCCGGTAGCGGGGAGCTGTTTTTT
CASNPGSGELFF
>NA|TRBJ1-2|TRBV18|TRBD1
TGTGCCAGCTCGACCGGGACAGGGGACTATGGCTACACCTTC
CASSTGTGDYGYTF
>NA|TRBJ1-2|TRBV19|NA
TGTGCCAGCGACTGGTCGGATTCCACATCGCCTTATGGCTACACCTTC
CASDWSDSTSPYGYTF
>once|TRBJ1-3|TRBV4-3|NA
TGCGCCAGCAGCCAAGAATGGGACTCTACCTCTGGAAACACCATATATTTT
CASSQEWDSTSGNTIYF
>NA|TRBJ2-3|TRBV4-1|TRBD2
TGCGCCAGCAGCCCTCAGCGGGGCGGAGATACGCAGTATTTT
CASSPQRGGDTQYF
>NA|TRBJ2-1|TRBV5-1|TRBD2
TGCGCCAGCAGCTTGGTAGCGGGGCATGACAATGAGCAGTTCTTC
CASSLVAGHDNEQFF
>few|TRBJ1-2|TRBV18|TRBD1
TGTGCCAGCTCACCATTGGGACAGGGAAACACCTTC
CASSPLGQGNTF
>NA|TRBJ2-1|TRBV4-1|NA
TGCGCCAGCAGCTTCCCCGGCAATGAGCAGTTCTTC
CASSFPGNEQFF
>few|TRBJ2-5|TRBV6-5|TRBD1
TGTGCCAGCAGTTACGGGGGTACAGGGGCTGCAGAGACCCAGTACTTC
CASSYGGTGAAETQYF
>NA|TRBJ2-7|TRBV6-2/TRBV6-3|TRBD1
TGTGCCAGCAGGTACCGGACAGGGGAAGCCTCCTCCTACGAGCAGTACTTC
CASRYRTGEASSYEQYF
>NA|TRBJ1-5|TRBV3-1|NA
TGTGCCAGCAGCCAAGAGAGAAGTCAGCCCCAGCATTTT
CASSQERSQPQHF
>NA|TRBJ2-7|TRBV5-1|TRBD1
TGCGCCAGCAGCGGGACAGGGGGCAGGTACGAGCAGTACTTC
CASSGTGGRYEQYF
>many|TRBJ2-3|TRBV5-5|TRBD2
TGTGCCAGCAGCCCTGTCTCGGGGGGGCGGGATACGCAGTATTTT
CASSPVSGGRDTQYF
>NA|TRBJ1-1|TRBV7-9|NA
TGTGCCAGCAGCGGGGAGGCCGGGGGCCGCACTGAAGCTTTCTTT
CASSGEAGGRTEAFF
>many|TRBJ2-5|TRBV7-2|NA
TGTGCCAGCAGCTCCGACATCCGAGAGACCCAGTACTTC
CASSSDIRETQYF
>few|TRBJ1-1|TRBV25-1|NA
TGTGCCAGCAAGTTCGGGGGGACTGAAGCTTTCTTT
CASKFGGTEAFF
>few|TRBJ2-5|TRBV6-4|NA
TGTGCCAGCAGTGACTTGTATGACCTAGGGGGGACCCAGTACTTC
CASSDLYDLGGTQYF
>few|TRBJ2-3|TRBV5-6|NA
TGTGCCAGCACGACGTCTTTGCGAGATACGCAGTATTTT
CASTTSLRDTQYF
>NA|TRBJ2-1|TRBV19|NA
TGTGCCAGTAGTAGGGCAGATTACAATGAGCAGTTCTTC
CASSRADYNEQFF
>NA|TRBJ2-5|TRBV4-2|TRBD2
TGTGCCAGCAGCCAAGAGGGACTAGCGGGGGGCCGTGGGGAGACCCAGTACTTC
CASSQEGLAGGRGETQYF
>NA|TRBJ1-1|TRBV20-1|NA
TGCAGTGCTAGATCTCCGGGGACGGGAACTGAAGCTTTCTTT
CSARSPGTGTEAFF
>many|TRBJ1-1|TRBV7-8|NA
TGTGCCAGCCAGGGGCTGACTGAAGCTTTCTTT
CASQGLTEAFF
>NA|TRBJ2-7|TRBV9|NA
TGTGCCAGCAGCGCCAGGGGAAACGGCTACGAGCAGTACTTC
CASSARGNGYEQYF
>few|TRBJ2-2|TRBV7-9|TRBD2
TGTGCCAGCCGCCCGGGGACTAGTATCATCGGGGAGCTGTTTTTT
CASRPGTSIIGELFF
>NA|TRBJ2-3|TRBV6-2/TRBV6-3|TRBD2
TGTGCCAGCAACCGACCAGGGACTAGTGGCACAGATACGCAGTATTTT
CASNRPGTSGTDTQYF
>once|TRBJ1-2|TRBV6-5|NA
TGTGCCAGCAGTTACATCCTGGGCAGGGCGAGTACCTTTAACTATGGCTACACCTTC
CASSYILGRASTFNYGYTF
>many|TRBJ2-1|TRBV6-5|NA
TGTGCCAGCAGCCCCGAGCGCCTCAGCTCCTACAATGAGCAGTTCTTC
CASSPERLSSYNEQFF
>NA|TRBJ1-1|TRBV5-1|NA
TGCGCCAGCAGCCCGACCCTGGAGGGGTCTGAAGCTTTCTTT
CASSPTLEGSEAFF